What follows describes a single TCR beta chain. The data were obtained in a study of T cells in Graves' hyperthyroidism and ophthalmopathy. Per the germline V gene, CDR1 is MDHEN and CDR2 is SYDVKM. Trimming at V came to 6 bases and at J to 3 bases, leaving 10 bases not matched to a gene. This CDR3 is 17 amino acids long. Amplification targeted TCR beta CDR3 regions from RNA transcripts. The HTBI set primed first-round TCR CDR3 RT-PCR. TCRdb ran MiXCR on the multiplex PCR reads and lists one entry per CDR3 protein. The data contain approximately 700,000 distinct CDR3 sequences, 16% of them seen just once; the ten biggest clones take up under 8.5%. The hyperthyroidism was newly diagnosed and had lasted under 2 months; the patients were aged 18 to 65.

The sequenced sample consisted of blood. The V call is TRBV28, the J call TRBJ2-7; 14 bases match TRBD2. This receptor was obtained from a man aged 18 to 30 with Graves' hyperthyroidism. The CDR3 nucleotides are TGTGCCAGCAGAACCGGGACTAGCGGGAGTTCCCGCTACGAGCAGTACTTC. This gives the protein CASRTGTSGSSRYEQYF. The variable domain in full, with the rest retrieved from reference TRBV28 and TRBJ2-7, is DVKVTQSSRYLVKRTGEKVFLECVQDMDHENMFWYRQDPGLGLRLIYFSYDVKMKEKGDIPEGYSVSREKKERFSLILESASTNQTSMYLCASRTGTSGSSRYEQYFGPGTRLTVT.